This T cell receptor beta chain was observed in a study of CD8 T cells in Susac syndrome. RNA amounts of roughly 0.45 to 1 ug underwent reverse transcription with random hexamers. TCRdb itself ran the immunoSEQ multiplex PCR reads through MiXCR, one entry per CDR3 protein. This sample has hundreds of thousands of distinct CDR3 sequences; 65% to 90% occur once, and the top ten carry around 0.22%. The sequencing sample was made of CD8+ T cells from PBMCs. The sequence was obtained from a human donor with multiple sclerosis.

CDR3 DNA: TGTGCCAGCAGTTTAGAAGTGTACAATGAGCAGTTCTTC. It encodes CASSLEVYNEQFF. The chain uses TRBV28 and TRBJ2-1; no definite D call. Trimming took 2 bases from V and 4 from J, leaving 6 bases between them. Germline loops: CDR1 MDHEN, CDR2 SYDVKM. The CDR3 is 13 residues long.